This record looks at one T cell receptor beta chain sequence and its context. This clone was counted between two and nine times. No antigen is known for it. No base quality values were provided; no much bigger clone lies one nucleotide off. Inclusive of the bounding cysteine and phenylalanine, the CDR3 is 14 residues long. CDR3 DNA is the only sequence kept; it has 42 bases, read in frame from the first base. The germline V gene supplies CDR1 SGHRS and CDR2 YFSETQ. Trimming removed 4 bases from V and 5 bases from J, leaving 15 bases between the germline ends. The entry originates in a study of blood T cell repertoires in COVID-19 (dated by TCRdb to about 2020). General notes on the study: The collaborator samples originated in the United States, Italy and Spain and spanned the acute and convalescent phases of COVID-19. The material from the prospective study consisted of cDNA or gDNA derived from T cells, B-cell-depleted T cells, or PBMCs. The dataset comprised deeply sampled blood TCRbeta repertoires from subjects exposed to, actively infected with, or recovered from COVID-19. The repertoires were released in a freely available public database intended as a resource for research on the immune response to SARS-CoV-2. The samples were drawn from the first 160 participants of the ongoing ImmuneRACE study and from some 1,300 subjects provided by 6 global collaborators. The sample metadata nearly always contained a de-identified subject ID, COVID-19 status, age in years and sex. Where available, HLA class I and class II types were obtained from metadata supplied by the sample provider rather than from assay-based typing.

Whole blood was collected in K2EDTA tubes by collaborating institutions according to the institutions' own protocols. For TCRbeta analysis, collaborator samples were shipped as frozen whole blood, as isolated PBMCs, or as DNA extracted from either sample type. The immunoSEQ Assay, a bias-controlled multiplex PCR, was used to amplify TCRbeta CDR3 regions from genomic DNA. Per the source publication's procedure: The number of nucleated cells in each sample was estimated by amplification of reference gene primers within the assay. To quantify the absolute abundance of each unique TCRbeta CDR3 rearrangement, sequence reads were collapsed and filtered. For each sample, productive Simpson clonality was calculated as the square root of Simpson's diversity index over productive rearrangements. Not all clones reach the TCRdb copy of this immuneACCESS table, which keeps in-frame sequences only. Checked studies attribute under half of the gap to unresolved V genes and leave the rest unexplained. V, J and clone size are those of that table, while D and trimming were read from the DNA. The sample includes 150,000 or so clones, with 86% observed a single time. The ten largest clonotypes hold roughly 4% of the sample.

The investigation overall reported the following: The quantity of clinical and demographic metadata differed by source and by participant and was supplied without curation.

The receptor was derived from a woman in her seventies with acute or convalescent COVID-19. Material: peripheral blood. The receptor chain draws on TRBV5-1 and TRBJ1-1; 6 matching bases give a weak D call of TRBD1. The CDR3 protein sequence reads: CASSPGTLGTEAFF. The nucleotide sequence reads TGCGCCAGCAGCCCAGGGACACTAGGGACTGAAGCTTTCTTT.